These T cell receptor beta chains were read from a single sample in a study of T cell clones after liver transplantation. The assay was immunoSEQ multiplex PCR, and TCRdb's table has in-frame clones only and misses some. Of more than 95,000 clones in the sample, roughly 80% were seen once. This specimen consisted of CD4+ T cells from blood, obtained 45 to 50 months after liver transplant. These receptors were obtained from a human patient who received a liver transplant. Some T cells may be the graft donor's. Both conserved end residues are part of each CDR3. A D gene is named only where the DNA matches it firmly. Clone size, where shown, is once, few, many, or a class for clones that have expanded.

TGTGCCACCCTGACAGGGGGTATGAACACTGAAGCTTTCTTT,CATLTGGMNTEAFF,TRBJ1-1,.,TRBV28,TRBD1
TGTGCCAGCAGTGAGATTCGGGGCAATCAGCCCCAGCATTTT,CASSEIRGNQPQHF,TRBJ1-5,.,TRBV2,.
TGTGCCAGCAGCGGGGGGACACGTACTGAGACCCAGTACTTC,CASSGGTRTETQYF,TRBJ2-5,few,TRBV5-6,.
TGTGCCATCAGGCGGGACAGCTATGGCTACACCTTC,CAIRRDSYGYTF,TRBJ1-2,.,TRBV10-3,TRBD1
TGCGCCAGCAGCACTACAGATAATTCACCCCTCCACTTT,CASSTTDNSPLHF,TRBJ1-6,.,TRBV5-1,.
TGTGCCAGCAGTTGGGACGAGTCGGTTCAGCCCCAGCATTTT,CASSWDESVQPQHF,TRBJ1-5,.,TRBV28,.
TGTGCCAGCAGCCGCCCTGGGACTCGACACAATGAGCAGTTCTTC,CASSRPGTRHNEQFF,TRBJ2-1,few,TRBV5-6,.
TGCGCCAGCAGCCGGGACATTTCTGAAGCTTTCTTT,CASSRDISEAFF,TRBJ1-1,once,TRBV5-1,.
TGTGCCAGCAGCCGACAACAGGCGGCCTACGAGCAGTACTTC,CASSRQQAAYEQYF,TRBJ2-7,.,TRBV6-6,.
TGTGCCAGCAGCTTAGGGGTAGCGGGGGGAGTGAATGAGCAGTTCTTC,CASSLGVAGGVNEQFF,TRBJ2-1,once,TRBV7-9,TRBD2
TGCAGCGTGGCGGAGGGCGCCGGGGAGCTGTTTTTT,CSVAEGAGELFF,TRBJ2-2,.,TRBV29-1,.
TGCGCCAGCAGCTTGCGCCAGATGGAAAAACTGTTTTTT,CASSLRQMEKLFF,TRBJ1-4,few,TRBV5-1,.
TGTGCCAGTAGTAGTACCAACTATGGCTACACCTTC,CASSSTNYGYTF,TRBJ1-2,.,TRBV19,.
TGTGCCAGCTATTTTTCTACTAGCGGGATGAATGAGCAGTTCTTC,CASYFSTSGMNEQFF,TRBJ2-1,.,TRBV6-1,TRBD2
TGTGCCAGCAGGGCAGGGGGGACCGGGGAGCTGTTTTTT,CASRAGGTGELFF,TRBJ2-2,.,TRBV11-3,.
TGTGCCAGCAGCGTAGCTCTGGGGGCAGGCACAGATACGCAGTATTTT,CASSVALGAGTDTQYF,TRBJ2-3,.,TRBV9,.
TGTGCCAGCAGTCGGACAGGCTCTGGAAACACCATATATTTT,CASSRTGSGNTIYF,TRBJ1-3,.,TRBV6-1,TRBD1
TGTGCCAGTAGTATATTTGATGGGACTGAAGCTTTCTTT,CASSIFDGTEAFF,TRBJ1-1,once,TRBV19,.
TGTGCCAGTAGTATAGAGCAGGTAAATCAGCCCCAGCATTTT,CASSIEQVNQPQHF,TRBJ1-5,once,TRBV19,.
TGTGCCAGCAGCCTTGGGGGACAGGGTTATGAAAAACTGTTTTTT,CASSLGGQGYEKLFF,TRBJ1-4,.,TRBV9,TRBD1
TGCGCCAGCAGCCAAGCTGGGAAAACAGAGACCCAGTACTTC,CASSQAGKTETQYF,TRBJ2-5,.,TRBV4-1,.
TGCGCCAGCAGCTTGGAGCCCAGGGGAGGGGAAAAACTGTTTTTT,CASSLEPRGGEKLFF,TRBJ1-4,.,TRBV5-1,.
TGTGCCAGCAGCCAAGATTCAGGGATGGGGCGCGAGCAGTACTTC,CASSQDSGMGREQYF,TRBJ2-7,.,TRBV4-2,.
TGTGCCAGCAGTTCGAGCTCCTACAATGAGCAGTTCTTC,CASSSSSYNEQFF,TRBJ2-1,.,TRBV27,.
TGTGCCAGCAGCTTAGGAACTCGCTATGGCTACACCTTC,CASSLGTRYGYTF,TRBJ1-2,.,TRBV6-5,.
TGTGCCAGCAGTCAAACCGGGAGCCCTCCCTCTGGGGCCAACGTCCTGACTTTC,CASSQTGSPPSGANVLTF,TRBJ2-6,.,TRBV7-3,.
TGTGCCATCAGTGGAAAGGGAATAGAGACCCAGTACTTC,CAISGKGIETQYF,TRBJ2-5,.,TRBV10-3,.
TGTGCCAGCAGTCTCACGAGGGGACAGGGCGGAGGAGAGACCCAGTACTTC,CASSLTRGQGGGETQYF,TRBJ2-5,.,TRBV2,TRBD1
TGTGCCAGCAGTGAAGCTCTTGGCGGCGTCCTTTCCTACGAGCAGTACTTC,CASSEALGGVLSYEQYF,TRBJ2-7,.,TRBV6-1,.
TGTGCCTGGAGTGTGGTAGGAGAGACCCAGTACTTC,CAWSVVGETQYF,TRBJ2-5,.,TRBV30,.
TGCGCCAGCAGCGCCCAGGTATTTAGCACAGATACGCAGTATTTT,CASSAQVFSTDTQYF,TRBJ2-3,.,TRBV4-3,.
TGTGCCAGCAGCGTAGGCATCTATAGCAATCAGCCCCAGCATTTT,CASSVGIYSNQPQHF,TRBJ1-5,.,TRBV9,.
TGCGCCAGCAGTGAAGGCGGGAGTTCTTACGAGCAGTACTTC,CASSEGGSSYEQYF,TRBJ2-7,few,TRBV10-1,TRBD2
TGTGCCATAACTACTACTAGCGGTGCGAACACCGGGGAGCTGTTTTTT,CAITTTSGANTGELFF,TRBJ2-2,.,TRBV10-3,TRBD2
TGTGCCAGCAGCAAAGTAAGGGGGGTGGCTAATGAAAAACTGTTTTTT,CASSKVRGVANEKLFF,TRBJ1-4,.,TRBV21-1,.
TGTGCCAGCAGCGCCGGGGAGGGCCGCAACGAGCAGTACTTC,CASSAGEGRNEQYF,TRBJ2-7,.,TRBV9,TRBD2
TGTGCCAGTAGTAACCCCGGACTAGCGGTACAAGAGACCCAGTACTTC,CASSNPGLAVQETQYF,TRBJ2-5,.,TRBV19,TRBD2
TGTGCCAGCAGCTTAGTTCAGGGGAATGAAGCTTTCTTT,CASSLVQGNEAFF,TRBJ1-1,.,TRBV11-2,.
TGTGCCAGCAGCTTGGATGACTACGAGCAGTACTTC,CASSLDDYEQYF,TRBJ2-7,.,TRBV5-5,.
TGTGCCAGCAGTCAGGGGGCTCGGAATGAGCAGTTCTTC,CASSQGARNEQFF,TRBJ2-1,.,TRBV28,TRBD1
TGTGCCAGCAGTTACAGGGGGACTAGCACAGATACGCAGTATTTT,CASSYRGTSTDTQYF,TRBJ2-3,.,TRBV6-5,.
TGTGCCAGCAGTCTCCGGACAGGGAAAGCTTTCTTT,CASSLRTGKAFF,TRBJ1-1,once,TRBV28,TRBD1
TGTGCCAGCAGTTTCTCCGGCACAGATACGCAGTATTTT,CASSFSGTDTQYF,TRBJ2-3,.,TRBV28,.
TGCGCCAGCAGCCAAGTTTCCTCCCAGGGGCGCGAGCAGTGCTTC,CASSQVSSQGREQCF,TRBJ2-7,.,TRBV4-1,.
TGTGCCAGCAGTCGCCCGGGACAGGGTTATGGCTACACCTTC,CASSRPGQGYGYTF,TRBJ1-2,.,TRBV11-2,TRBD1
TGCAGCGTGGCCCCCTCTGGAAACACCATATATTTT,CSVAPSGNTIYF,TRBJ1-3,.,TRBV29-1,.
TGTGCCGTCGGCGGACAGGGAGAAAAACTGTTTTTT,CAVGGQGEKLFF,TRBJ1-4,.,TRBV10-3,TRBD1